The 2 T cell receptor beta chains given below trace back to one sample, sequenced in a study of chemoradiotherapy in HPV16-positive cancers. Profiled with immunoSEQ multiplex PCR; TCRdb holds only in-frame clones, not every one. The sample comprises over 10,000 clones, 63% of which are singletons, and roughly a fifth rests with the top ten. Sample acquisition took place from a patient who underwent chemoradiotherapy. These receptors were taken from a human donor with HPV-associated anogenital cancer.

This clone was detected a few times. This chain joins TRBV6-1 and TRBJ1-2; D unresolved. Trimming pared 8 bases from V and 6 bases from J, leaving 13 bases between. CDR1 and CDR2 (germline): MNHNS, SASEGT. This CDR3 region has 12 residues. CDR3 bases: TGTGCCAGCTATGGCGGGTTGGATGGCTACACCTTC. This encodes CASYGGLDGYTF.

This clone was seen a few times. J is TRBJ2-2 and V is TRBV7-3; D ambiguous. V shed 2 bases and J shed 5 bases, with 9 bases lying between them. The CDR3 spans 14 residues. Germline CDR1 and CDR2: SGHTA and FQGTGA. This chain's CDR3 is CASSLGYRTGELFF. Written as DNA, the CDR3 is TGTGCCAGCAGCTTAGGTTATAGGACCGGGGAGCTGTTTTTT. The entire variable domain, with the rest obtained from reference TRBV7-3 and TRBJ2-2, is as follows: GAGVSQTPSNKVTEKGKYVELRCDPISGHTALYWYRQSLGQGPEFLIYFQGTGAADDSGLPNDRFFAVRPEGSVSTLKIQRTERGDSAVYLCASSLGYRTGELFFGEGSRLTVL.